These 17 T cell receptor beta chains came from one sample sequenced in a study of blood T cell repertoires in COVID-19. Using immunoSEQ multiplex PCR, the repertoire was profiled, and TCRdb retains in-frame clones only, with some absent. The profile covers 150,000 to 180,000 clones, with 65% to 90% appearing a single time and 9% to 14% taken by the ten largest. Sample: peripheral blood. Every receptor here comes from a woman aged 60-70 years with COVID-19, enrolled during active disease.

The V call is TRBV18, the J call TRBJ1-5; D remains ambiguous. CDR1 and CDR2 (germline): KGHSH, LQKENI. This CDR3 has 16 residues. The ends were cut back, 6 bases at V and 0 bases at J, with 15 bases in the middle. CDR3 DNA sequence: TGTGCCAGCTCGCCGAGTGGACTATATAGCAATCAGCCCCAGCATTTT. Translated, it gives CASSPSGLYSNQPQHF.

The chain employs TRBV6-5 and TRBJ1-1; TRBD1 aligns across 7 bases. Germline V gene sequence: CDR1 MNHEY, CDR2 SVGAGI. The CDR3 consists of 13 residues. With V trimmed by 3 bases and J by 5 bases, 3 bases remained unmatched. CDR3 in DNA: TGTGCCAGCAGTTATCTGGACAGGACTGAAGCTTTCTTT. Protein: CASSYLDRTEAFF.

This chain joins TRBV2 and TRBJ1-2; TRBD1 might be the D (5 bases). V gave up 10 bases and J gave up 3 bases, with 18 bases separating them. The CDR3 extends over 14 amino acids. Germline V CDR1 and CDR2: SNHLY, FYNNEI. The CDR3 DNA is TGTGCCACCATAAGGGGAGGACAATACTATGGCTACACCTTC. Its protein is CATIRGGQYYGYTF.

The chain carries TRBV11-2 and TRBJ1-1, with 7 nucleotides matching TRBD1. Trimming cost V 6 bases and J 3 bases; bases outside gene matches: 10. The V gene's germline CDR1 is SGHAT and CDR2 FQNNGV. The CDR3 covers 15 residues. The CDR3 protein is CASSYIYRGDTEAFF. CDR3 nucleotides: TGTGCCAGCAGTTACATCTACAGGGGCGACACTGAAGCTTTCTTT.

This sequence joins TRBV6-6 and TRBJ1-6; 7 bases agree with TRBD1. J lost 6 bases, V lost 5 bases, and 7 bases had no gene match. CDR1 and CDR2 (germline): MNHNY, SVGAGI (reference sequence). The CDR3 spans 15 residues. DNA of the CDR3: TGTGCCAGCAGTCCCTCCCAGGGGGGTAATTCACCCCTCCACTTT. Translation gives CASSPSQGGNSPLHF.

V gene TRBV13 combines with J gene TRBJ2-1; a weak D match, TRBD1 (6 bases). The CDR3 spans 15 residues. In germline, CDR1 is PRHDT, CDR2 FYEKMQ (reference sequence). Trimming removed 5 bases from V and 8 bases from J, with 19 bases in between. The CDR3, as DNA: TGTGCCAGCAGCCCATATCCAAGGGGGTTATATGAGCAGTTCTTC. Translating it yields CASSPYPRGLYEQFF.

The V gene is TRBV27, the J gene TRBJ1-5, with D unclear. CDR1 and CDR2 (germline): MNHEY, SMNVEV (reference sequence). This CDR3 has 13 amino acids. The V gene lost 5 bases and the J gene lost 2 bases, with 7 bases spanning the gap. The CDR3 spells CASSTTGNQPQHF. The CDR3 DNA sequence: TGTGCCAGCAGTACCACGGGCAATCAGCCCCAGCATTTT.

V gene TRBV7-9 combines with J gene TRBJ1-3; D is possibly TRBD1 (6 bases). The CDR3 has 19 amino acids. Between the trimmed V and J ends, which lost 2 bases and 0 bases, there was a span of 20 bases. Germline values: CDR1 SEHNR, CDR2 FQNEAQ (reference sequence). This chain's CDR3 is CASSLRGQIIASSGNTIYF. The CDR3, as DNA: TGTGCCAGCAGCTTAAGAGGACAGATCATCGCTTCCTCTGGAAACACCATATATTTT.

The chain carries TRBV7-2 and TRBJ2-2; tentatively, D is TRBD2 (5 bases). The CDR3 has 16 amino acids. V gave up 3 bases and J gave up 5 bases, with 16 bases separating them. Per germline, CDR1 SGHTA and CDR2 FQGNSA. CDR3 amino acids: CASSFTGTTSTGELFF. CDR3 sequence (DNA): TGTGCCAGCAGCTTCACGGGAACAACTTCAACCGGGGAGCTGTTTTTT.

The CDR3 region has the DNA TGTGCCAGCAGCTTAAGGGGCTTCAACACTGAAGCTTTCTTT. Translated: CASSLRGFNTEAFF. The chain employs TRBV7-2 and TRBJ1-1, with D possibly TRBD1 on 5 matching bases. The CDR3 covers 14 residues. V was clipped by 2 bases and J by 2 bases, with 9 bases between them. The V gene's germline CDR1 is SGHTA and CDR2 FQGNSA.

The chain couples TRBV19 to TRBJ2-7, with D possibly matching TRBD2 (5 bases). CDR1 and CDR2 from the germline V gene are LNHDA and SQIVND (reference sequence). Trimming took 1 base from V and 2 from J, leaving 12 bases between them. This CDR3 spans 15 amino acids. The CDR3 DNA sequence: TGTGCCAGTAGTATAGGAGGGCATGGGGCCTACGAGCAGTACTTC. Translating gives CASSIGGHGAYEQYF.

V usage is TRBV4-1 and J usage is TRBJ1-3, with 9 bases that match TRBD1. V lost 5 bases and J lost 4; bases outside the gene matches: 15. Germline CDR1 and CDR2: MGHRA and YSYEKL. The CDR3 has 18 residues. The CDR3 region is CASSFDPGQGGKGNTIYF. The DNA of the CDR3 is TGCGCCAGCAGCTTTGATCCGGGACAGGGTGGAAAAGGAAACACCATATATTTT.

CDR3 sequence reads: CASSIRGTGQPQHF. The CDR3 nucleotides read TGTGCCAGTAGTATCCGCGGGACAGGCCAGCCCCAGCATTTT. The V gene is TRBV19, the J gene TRBJ1-5; 8 bases line up with TRBD1. In germline, CDR1 is LNHDA, CDR2 SQIVND (reference sequence). With V trimmed by 3 bases and J by 7 bases, 5 bases remained unmatched. The CDR3 loop spans 14 amino acids.

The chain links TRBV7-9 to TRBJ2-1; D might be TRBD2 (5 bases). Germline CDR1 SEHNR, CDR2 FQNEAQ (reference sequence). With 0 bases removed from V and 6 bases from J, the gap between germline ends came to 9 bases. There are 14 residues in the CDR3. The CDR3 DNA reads TGTGCCAGCAGCTTAGCGAGACTAACCAATGAGCAGTTCTTC. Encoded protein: CASSLARLTNEQFF.

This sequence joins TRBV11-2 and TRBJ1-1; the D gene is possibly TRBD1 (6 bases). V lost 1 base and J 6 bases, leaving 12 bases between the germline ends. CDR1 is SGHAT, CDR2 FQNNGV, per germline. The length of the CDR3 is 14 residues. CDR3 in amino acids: CASSLGSRGAEAFF. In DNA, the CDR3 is TGTGCCAGCAGCTTAGGCTCCAGGGGAGCTGAAGCTTTCTTT.

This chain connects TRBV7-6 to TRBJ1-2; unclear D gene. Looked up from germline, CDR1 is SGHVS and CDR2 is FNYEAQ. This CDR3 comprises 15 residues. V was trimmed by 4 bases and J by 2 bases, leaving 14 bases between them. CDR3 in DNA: TGTGCCAGCAGCTCGTATTCGACAACAAACTATGGCTACACCTTC. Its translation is CASSSYSTTNYGYTF.

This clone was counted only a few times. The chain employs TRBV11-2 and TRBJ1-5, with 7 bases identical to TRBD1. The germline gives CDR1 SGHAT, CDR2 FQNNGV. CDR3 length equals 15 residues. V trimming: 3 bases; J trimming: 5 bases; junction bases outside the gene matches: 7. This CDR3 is CASSFAGGSDQPQHF. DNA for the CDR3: TGTGCCAGCAGCTTCGCAGGGGGAAGCGATCAGCCCCAGCATTTT.